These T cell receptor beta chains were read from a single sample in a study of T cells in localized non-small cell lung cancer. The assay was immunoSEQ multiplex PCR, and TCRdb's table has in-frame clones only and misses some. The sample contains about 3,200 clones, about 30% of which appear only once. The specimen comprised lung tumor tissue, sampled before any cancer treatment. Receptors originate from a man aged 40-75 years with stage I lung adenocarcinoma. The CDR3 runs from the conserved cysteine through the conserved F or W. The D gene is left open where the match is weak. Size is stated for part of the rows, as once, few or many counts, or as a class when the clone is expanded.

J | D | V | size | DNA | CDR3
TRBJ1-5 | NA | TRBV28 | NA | TGTGCCAGCAGTCCACTAGTGAGGGGGAATCAGCCCCAGCATTTT | CASSPLVRGNQPQHF
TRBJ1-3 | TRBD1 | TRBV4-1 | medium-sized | TGCGCCAGCAGCCTGGGACAGGGAAACACCATATATTTT | CASSLGQGNTIYF
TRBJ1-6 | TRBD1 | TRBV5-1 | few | TGCGCCAGCAGCCAGGGTTGGACAGGGGGCGATTCACCCCTCCACTTT | CASSQGWTGGDSPLHF
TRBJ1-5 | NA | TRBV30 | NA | TGTGCCTGGAGTCCTGGGGGGAATCAGCCCCAGCATTTT | CAWSPGGNQPQHF
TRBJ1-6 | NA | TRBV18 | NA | TGTGCCAGCTCACCCTCCTCCGGAGGTTCACCCCTCCACTTT | CASSPSSGGSPLHF
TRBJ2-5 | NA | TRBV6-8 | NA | TGTGCCAGCAACGAGCAGAGACCTGGGGAGACCCAGTACTTC | CASNEQRPGETQYF
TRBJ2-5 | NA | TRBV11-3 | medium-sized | TGTGCCAGCAGCTTAGGGACAGTCCAAGAGACCCAGTACTTC | CASSLGTVQETQYF
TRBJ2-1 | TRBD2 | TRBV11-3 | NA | TGTGCCAGCAGCGTTGAGGGGAGCGGGGGTTACAATGAGCAGTTCTTC | CASSVEGSGGYNEQFF
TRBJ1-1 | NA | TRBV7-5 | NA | TGTGCCAGCAGCTTGGACCCAGGGGGAACGAACACTGAAGCTTTCTTT | CASSLDPGGTNTEAFF
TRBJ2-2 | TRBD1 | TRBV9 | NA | TGTGCCAGCAGCGGCGACAGGGGGAGCACCGGGGAGCTGTTTTTT | CASSGDRGSTGELFF
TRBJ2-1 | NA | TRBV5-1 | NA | TGCGCCAGCCACAACCGGCTAGAGCCCCGCAATGAGCAGTTCTTC | CASHNRLEPRNEQFF
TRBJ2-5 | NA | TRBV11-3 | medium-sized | TGTGCCAGCAGCTTCCAGGGGTTTGGGGAAGAGACCCAGTACTTC | CASSFQGFGEETQYF
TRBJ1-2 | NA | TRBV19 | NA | TGTGCCAGTGCGCCCGTCGGCTTTTTAGACTATGGCTACACCTTC | CASAPVGFLDYGYTF
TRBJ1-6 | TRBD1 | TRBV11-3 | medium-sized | TGTGCCAGCAGCCTGGACAGGGTGAATTCACCCCTCCACTTT | CASSLDRVNSPLHF
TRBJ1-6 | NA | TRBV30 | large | TGTGCCTGGAGGCAGGGAGGAAACTCACCCCTCCACTTT | CAWRQGGNSPLHF
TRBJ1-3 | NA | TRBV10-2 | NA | TGCGCCAGCAGAGAACGGGGAAACACCATATATTTT | CASRERGNTIYF
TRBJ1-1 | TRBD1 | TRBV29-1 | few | TGCAGCGTAGTTGGACAGGGTTGGACTGAAGCTTTCTTT | CSVVGQGWTEAFF
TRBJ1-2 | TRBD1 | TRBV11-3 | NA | TGTGCCAGCAGCTCCGGACAGGGGGAAGGTGGCTACACCTTC | CASSSGQGEGGYTF
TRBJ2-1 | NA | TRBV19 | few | TGTGCCAGTAGTCTCGGACTACCTCAATACAATGAGCAGTTCTTC | CASSLGLPQYNEQFF
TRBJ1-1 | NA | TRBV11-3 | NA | TGTGCCAGCAGCCCATCCCGGATTAAGGACTTGAACACTGAAGCTTTCTTT | CASSPSRIKDLNTEAFF
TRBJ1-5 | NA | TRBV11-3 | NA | TGTGCCAGCAGCTTGAGGGGAAGTGGATTTCAGCCCCAGCATTTT | CASSLRGSGFQPQHF
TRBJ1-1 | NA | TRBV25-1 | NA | TGTGCCAGCAGTGAATATGGGACGAGTGTAGCTTTCTTT | CASSEYGTSVAFF
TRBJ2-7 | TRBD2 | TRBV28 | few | TGTGCCAGCAGTCCCGAGGTAGCGGGGATTCCCTACGAGCAGTACTTC | CASSPEVAGIPYEQYF
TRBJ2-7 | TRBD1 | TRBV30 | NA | TGTGCCTGGAGTCGACAGGGGGCCGGCGAGCAGTACTTC | CAWSRQGAGEQYF
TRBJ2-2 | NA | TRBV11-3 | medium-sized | TGTGCCAGCAGCTTGGGCAGGTTGAGGACCGGGGAGCTGTTTTTT | CASSLGRLRTGELFF
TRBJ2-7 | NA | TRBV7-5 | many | TGTGCCAGCAGCTTTCGCGGGGGAGCCTCCTACGAGCAGTACTTC | CASSFRGGASYEQYF
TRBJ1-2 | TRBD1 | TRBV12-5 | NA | TGTGCTAGTGGCCGGACAGGGCCCTATGGCTACACCTTC | CASGRTGPYGYTF
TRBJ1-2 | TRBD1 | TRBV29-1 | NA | TGCAGCGTTAGGCAGGGGGTCCATGGCTACACCTTC | CSVRQGVHGYTF
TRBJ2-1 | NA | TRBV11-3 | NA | TGTGCCAGCAGCTTAGGACGGGCCTCCTACAATGAGCAGTTCTTC | CASSLGRASYNEQFF
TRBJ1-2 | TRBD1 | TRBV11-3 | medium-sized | TGTGCCAGCAGCTCCAGGGGGCGCGGGAACTATGGCTACACCTTC | CASSSRGRGNYGYTF
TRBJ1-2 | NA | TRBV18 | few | TGTGCCAGCTCACCGCTACAGGCAGATCTGGACTATGGCTACACCTTC | CASSPLQADLDYGYTF
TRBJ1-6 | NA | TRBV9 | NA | TGTGCCAGCAGTGAATCCAGACTTGATAATTCACCCCTCCACTTT | CASSESRLDNSPLHF
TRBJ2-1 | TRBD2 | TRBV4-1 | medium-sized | TGCGCCAGCAGCCAAGATATGGGGACTTGGCGGCGGGGGAACGGGAATGAGCAGTTCTTC | CASSQDMGTWRRGNGNEQFF
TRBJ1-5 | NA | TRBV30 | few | TGTGCCTGGAGTGTGGTCGCAGGGAATCAGCCCCAGCATTTT | CAWSVVAGNQPQHF
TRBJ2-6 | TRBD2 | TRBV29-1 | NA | TGCAGCGTTTCACTAGCGGGGCAACTGGCTGGGGCCAACGTCCTGACTTTC | CSVSLAGQLAGANVLTF
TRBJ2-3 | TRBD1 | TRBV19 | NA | TGTGCCAGTAAGACAGGGGGCACAGATACGCAGTATTTT | CASKTGGTDTQYF
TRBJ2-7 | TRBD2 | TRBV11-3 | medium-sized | TGTGCCAGCAGCCCTCGGGGTAGCGGGGTCCGGGAGCAGTACTTC | CASSPRGSGVREQYF
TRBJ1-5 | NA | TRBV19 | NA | TGTGCCAGTAGTTCTGTGGAGGGCGGGAGTCAGCCCCAGCATTTT | CASSSVEGGSQPQHF
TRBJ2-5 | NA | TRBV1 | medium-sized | TGCGCCAGCAGCCAAGAAGGGCTAGCGGGGGGGCCATGGGAGACCCAGTACTTC | CASSQEGLAGGPWETQYF
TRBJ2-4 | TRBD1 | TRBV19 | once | TGTGCCAGTAGCAGGACAGGGCCAAGCAAAAACATTCAGTACTTC | CASSRTGPSKNIQYF
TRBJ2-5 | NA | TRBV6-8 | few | TGTGCCATCAGTCTTCAGGGATCGACCCAGTACTTC | CAISLQGSTQYF
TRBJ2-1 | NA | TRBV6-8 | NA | TGTGCCAGCACCCCAGACATCTCGGGTTACAATGAGCAGTTCTTC | CASTPDISGYNEQFF
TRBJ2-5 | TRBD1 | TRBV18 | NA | TGTGCCAGCTCACCACTTCAGGGGGCTCAGACCCAGTACTTC | CASSPLQGAQTQYF
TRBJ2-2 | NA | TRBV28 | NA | TGTGCCAGCAGTTTATTCGGGACGACCGGGGAGCTGTTTTTT | CASSLFGTTGELFF
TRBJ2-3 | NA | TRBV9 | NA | TGTGCCAGCGGCCCTTCAATAGATACGCAGTATTTT | CASGPSIDTQYF
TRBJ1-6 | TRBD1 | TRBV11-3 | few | TGTGCCAGCAGCTCGGGACAGGGCGGGCCACCCCTCCACTTT | CASSSGQGGPPLHF
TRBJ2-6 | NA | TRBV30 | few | TGTGCCTGGCATCGGGGCAGGGCTAGCTCTGGGGCCAACGTCCTGACTTTC | CAWHRGRASSGANVLTF
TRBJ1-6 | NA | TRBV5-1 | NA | TGCGCCAGCAGCTTGGCGAAATCCGGCGGCTCCTTCTATAATTCACCCCTCCACTTT | CASSLAKSGGSFYNSPLHF
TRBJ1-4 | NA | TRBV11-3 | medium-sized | TGTGCCAGCAGCAAGGACAGCTTAAATGAAAAACTGTTTTTT | CASSKDSLNEKLFF
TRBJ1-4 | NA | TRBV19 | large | TGTGCCAGTACATCGATCCGCACCGGGACAACTAATGAAAAACTGTTTTTT | CASTSIRTGTTNEKLFF
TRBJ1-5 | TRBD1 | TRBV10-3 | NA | TGTGCCATCAGTGAGTCGAAGGCAGGGGGGTCGAATCAGCCCCAGCATTTT | CAISESKAGGSNQPQHF
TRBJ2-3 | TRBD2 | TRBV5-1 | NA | TGCGCCAGCAGCCCTTCTAGCGGGAGAACCACAGATACGCAGTATTTT | CASSPSSGRTTDTQYF
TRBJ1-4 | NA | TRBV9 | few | TGTGCCAGCAGCCCCGGGATTAATGAAAAACTGTTTTTT | CASSPGINEKLFF
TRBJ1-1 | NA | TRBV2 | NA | TGTGCCGGGGGACAAAAGCGGGCTGAAGCTTTCTTT | CAGGQKRAEAFF
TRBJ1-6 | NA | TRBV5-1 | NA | TGCGCCAGCAGCTTGGATCGGCCAGGGGCAAGCGGTTCACCCCTCCACTTT | CASSLDRPGASGSPLHF
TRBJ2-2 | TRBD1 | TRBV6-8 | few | TGTGCCATCAGTCTGGCCGCGACAGGGGACGGGGAGCTGTTTTTT | CAISLAATGDGELFF
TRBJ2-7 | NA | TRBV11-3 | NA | TGTGCCAGCAGCTTAACAGCACGGGGCCTGATCTACGAGCAGTACTTC | CASSLTARGLIYEQYF
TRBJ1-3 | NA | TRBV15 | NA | TGTGCCACCAGCAGAGATCAGGGCAGGGGAATGGGCAACACCATATATTTT | CATSRDQGRGMGNTIYF